This record looks at one T cell receptor beta chain sequence and its context. Assay used: immunoSEQ multiplex PCR; TCRdb lists only in-frame clones, some missing. Of fewer than 100,000 clones detected, 85% to 90% appear once; the ten largest clones hold roughly 4%. The data were obtained in a study of blood T cell repertoires in COVID-19. The TCR comes from a man in his sixties with acute or convalescent COVID-19. The specimen sequenced was peripheral blood.

The CDR3 sequence is CASRQVVADTQYF. In nucleotides, the CDR3 is TGTGCCAGCAGGCAGGTAGTCGCAGATACGCAGTATTTT. The rearrangement joins TRBV6-5 to TRBJ2-3; no firm D call. V lost 6 bases, J lost 4 bases, and 11 bases lay in between. Germline assignment: CDR1 MNHEY and CDR2 SVGAGI. This CDR3 spans 13 amino acids.